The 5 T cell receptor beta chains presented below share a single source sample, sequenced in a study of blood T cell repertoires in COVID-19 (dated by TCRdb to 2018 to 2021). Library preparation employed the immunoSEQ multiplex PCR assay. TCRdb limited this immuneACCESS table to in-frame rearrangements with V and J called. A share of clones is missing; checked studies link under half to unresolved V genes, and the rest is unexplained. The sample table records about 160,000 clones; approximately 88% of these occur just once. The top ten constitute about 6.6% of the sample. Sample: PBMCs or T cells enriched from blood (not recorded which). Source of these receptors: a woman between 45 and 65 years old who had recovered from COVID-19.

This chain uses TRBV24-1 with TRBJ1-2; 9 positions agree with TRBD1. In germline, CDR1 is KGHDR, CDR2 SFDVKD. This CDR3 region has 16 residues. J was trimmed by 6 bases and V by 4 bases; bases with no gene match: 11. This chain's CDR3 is CATSERTDRGRDGYTF. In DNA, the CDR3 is TGTGCCACCAGTGAGCGTACGGACAGGGGTAGGGATGGCTACACCTTC.

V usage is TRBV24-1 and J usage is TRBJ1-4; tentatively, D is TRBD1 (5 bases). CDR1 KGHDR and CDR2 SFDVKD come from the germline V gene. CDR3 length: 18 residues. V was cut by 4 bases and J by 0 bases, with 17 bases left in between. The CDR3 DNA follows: TGTGCCACCAGTGACGGGGGACTATCGGGGGCAACTAATGAAAAACTGTTTTTT. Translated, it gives CATSDGGLSGATNEKLFF.

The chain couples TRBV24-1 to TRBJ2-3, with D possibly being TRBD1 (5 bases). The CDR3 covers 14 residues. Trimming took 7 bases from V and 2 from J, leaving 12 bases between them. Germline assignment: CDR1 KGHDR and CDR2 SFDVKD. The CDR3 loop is CATRDTRTTDTQYF. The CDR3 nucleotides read TGTGCCACCAGGGACACCCGGACCACAGATACGCAGTATTTT.

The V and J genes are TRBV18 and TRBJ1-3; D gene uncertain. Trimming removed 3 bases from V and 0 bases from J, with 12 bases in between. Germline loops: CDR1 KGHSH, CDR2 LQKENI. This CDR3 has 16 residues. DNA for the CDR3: TGTGCCAGCTCACCTACCCCGGGGATCTCTGGAAACACCATATATTTT. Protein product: CASSPTPGISGNTIYF.

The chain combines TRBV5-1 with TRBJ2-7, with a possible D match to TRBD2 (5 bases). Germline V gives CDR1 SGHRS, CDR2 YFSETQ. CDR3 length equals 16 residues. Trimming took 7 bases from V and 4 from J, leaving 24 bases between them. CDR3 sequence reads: CASRIEAVSGPYEQYF. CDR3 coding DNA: TGCGCCAGCCGGATAGAAGCGGTCTCCGGCCCATACGAGCAGTACTTC.